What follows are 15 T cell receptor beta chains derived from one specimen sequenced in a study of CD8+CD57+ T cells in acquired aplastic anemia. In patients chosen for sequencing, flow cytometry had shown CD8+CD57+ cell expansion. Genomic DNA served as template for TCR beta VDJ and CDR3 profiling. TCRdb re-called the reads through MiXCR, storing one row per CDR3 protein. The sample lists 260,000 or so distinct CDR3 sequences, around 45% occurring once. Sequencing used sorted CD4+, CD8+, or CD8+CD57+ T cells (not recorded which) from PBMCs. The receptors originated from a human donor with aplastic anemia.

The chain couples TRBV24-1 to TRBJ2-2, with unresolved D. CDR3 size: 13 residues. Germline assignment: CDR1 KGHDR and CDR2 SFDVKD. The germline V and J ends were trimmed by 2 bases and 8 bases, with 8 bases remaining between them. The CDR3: CATSDSFAGELFF. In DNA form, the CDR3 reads TGTGCCACCAGTGATTCCTTCGCTGGGGAGCTGTTTTTT.

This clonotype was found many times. CDR3 in DNA: TGTGCCAGCTCTAGCGGGAGCACAGATACGCAGTATTTT. This encodes CASSSGSTDTQYF. J is TRBJ2-3 and V is TRBV7-9; 8 bases map to TRBD2. Germline V gene data show CDR1 as SEHNR and CDR2 as FQNEAQ (reference sequence). This CDR3 has 13 residues. Trimming took 8 bases from V and 0 from J; bases not matched to a gene: 1.

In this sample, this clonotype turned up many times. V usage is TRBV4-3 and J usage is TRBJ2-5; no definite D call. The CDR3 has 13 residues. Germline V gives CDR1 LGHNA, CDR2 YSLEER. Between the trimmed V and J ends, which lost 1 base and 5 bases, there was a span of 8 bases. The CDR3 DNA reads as TGCGCCAGCAGCCAAGCACGTCGGGAGACCCAGTACTTC. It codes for CASSQARRETQYF.

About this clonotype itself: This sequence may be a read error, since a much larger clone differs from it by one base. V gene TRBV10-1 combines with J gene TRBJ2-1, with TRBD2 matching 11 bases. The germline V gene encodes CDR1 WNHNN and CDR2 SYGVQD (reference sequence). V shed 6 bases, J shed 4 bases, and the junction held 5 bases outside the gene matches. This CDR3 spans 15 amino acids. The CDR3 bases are TGCGCCAGCAGGGATTTAGCGGGAGGGTACAATGAGCAGTTCTTC. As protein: CASRDLAGGYNEQFF.

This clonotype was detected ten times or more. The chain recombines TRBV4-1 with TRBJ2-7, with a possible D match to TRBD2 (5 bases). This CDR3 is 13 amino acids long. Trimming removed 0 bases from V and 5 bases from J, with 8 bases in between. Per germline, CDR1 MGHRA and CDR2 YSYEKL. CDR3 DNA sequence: TGCGCCAGCAGCCAAGATCCGGGGAACGAGCAGTACTTC. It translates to CASSQDPGNEQYF.

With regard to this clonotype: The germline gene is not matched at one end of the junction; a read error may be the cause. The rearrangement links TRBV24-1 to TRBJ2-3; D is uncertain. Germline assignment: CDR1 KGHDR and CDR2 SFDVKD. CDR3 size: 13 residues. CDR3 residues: CATRDLPRDTQYF. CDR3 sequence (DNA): TGTGCCACCCGTGACCTGCCCCGGGATACGCAGTATTTT.

The CDR3 DNA follows: TGTGCCAGCAAGGTCCAGCGGAGTAACAATGAGCAGTTCTTC. Translated, it gives CASKVQRSNNEQFF. The chain uses TRBV2 and TRBJ2-1; possible D gene TRBD2, 5 bases. Deletions cut 7 bases from V and 5 bases from J, with 15 bases between. Per the germline V gene, CDR1 is SNHLY and CDR2 is FYNNEI. The CDR3 has 14 residues.

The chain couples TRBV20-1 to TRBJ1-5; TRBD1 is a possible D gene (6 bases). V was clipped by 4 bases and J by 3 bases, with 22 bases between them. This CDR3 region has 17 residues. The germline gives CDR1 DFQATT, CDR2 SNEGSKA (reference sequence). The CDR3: CSANPRRSGQINQPQHF. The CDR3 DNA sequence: TGCAGTGCTAACCCCAGACGATCGGGACAAATCAATCAGCCCCAGCATTTT.

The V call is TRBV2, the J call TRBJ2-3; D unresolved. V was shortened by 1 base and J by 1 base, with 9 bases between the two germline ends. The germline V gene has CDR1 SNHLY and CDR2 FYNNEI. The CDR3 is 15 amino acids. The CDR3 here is CASSEEGGGTDTQYF. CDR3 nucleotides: TGTGCCAGCAGTGAAGAGGGCGGAGGCACAGATACGCAGTATTTT.

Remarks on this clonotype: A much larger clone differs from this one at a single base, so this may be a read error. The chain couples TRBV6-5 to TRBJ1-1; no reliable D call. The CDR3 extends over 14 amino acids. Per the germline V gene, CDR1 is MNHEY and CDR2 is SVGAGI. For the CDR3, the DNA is TGTGTCAGCAGTGACGGAGGACCCTGGACTGAAGCTTTCTTT. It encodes CVSSDGGPWTEAFF.

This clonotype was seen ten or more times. The CDR3, as DNA: TGTGCCAGCAGCGCCGGACGGGTCCCAGGAGATGGCTACACCTTC. Amino acids: CASSAGRVPGDGYTF. The J gene is TRBJ1-2, the V gene TRBV9; D remains ambiguous. V lost 3 bases and J 6 bases, leaving 18 bases between the germline ends. The CDR3 contains 15 residues. Germline CDR1 and CDR2: SGDLS and YYNGEE. The variable domain in full, completed from reference TRBV9 and TRBJ1-2, reads DSGVTQTPKHLITATGQRVTLRCSPRSGDLSVYWYQQSLDQGLQFLIQYYNGEERAKGNILERFSAQQFPDLHSELNLSSLELGDSALYFCASSAGRVPGDGYTFGSGTRLTVV.

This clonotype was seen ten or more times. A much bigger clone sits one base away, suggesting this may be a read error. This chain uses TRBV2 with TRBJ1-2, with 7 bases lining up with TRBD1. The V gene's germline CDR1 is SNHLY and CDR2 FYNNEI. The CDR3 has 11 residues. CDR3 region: CATQQGHGYIF. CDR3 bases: TGTGCCACCCAACAGGGGCATGGCTACATCTTC.

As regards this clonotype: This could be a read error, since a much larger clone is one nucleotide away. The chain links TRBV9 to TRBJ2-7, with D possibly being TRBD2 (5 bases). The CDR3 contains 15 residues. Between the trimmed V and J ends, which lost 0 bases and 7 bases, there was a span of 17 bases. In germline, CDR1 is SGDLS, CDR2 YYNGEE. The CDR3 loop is CASSVAGEPRNEQYF. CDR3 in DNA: TGTGCCAGCAGCGTAGCCGGGGAGCCACGGAATGAGCAGTACTTC. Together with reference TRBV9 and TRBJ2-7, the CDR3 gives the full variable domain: DSGVTQTPKHLITATGQRVTLRCSPRSGDLSVYWYQQSLDQGLQFLIQYYNGEERAKGNILERFSAQQFPDLHSELNLSSLELGDSALYFCASSVAGEPRNEQYFGPGTRLTVT.

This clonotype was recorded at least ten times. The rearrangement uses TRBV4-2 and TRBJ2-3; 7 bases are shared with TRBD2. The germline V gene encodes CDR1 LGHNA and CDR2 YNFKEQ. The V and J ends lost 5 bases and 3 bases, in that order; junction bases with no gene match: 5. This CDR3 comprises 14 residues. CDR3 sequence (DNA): TGTGCCAGCAGCTCGGAGGGAGGGACAGATACGCAGTATTTT. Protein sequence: CASSSEGGTDTQYF.

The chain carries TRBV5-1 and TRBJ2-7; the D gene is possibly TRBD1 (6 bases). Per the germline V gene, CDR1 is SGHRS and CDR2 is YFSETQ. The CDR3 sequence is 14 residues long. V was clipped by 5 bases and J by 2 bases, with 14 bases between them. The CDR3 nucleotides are TGCGCCAGCAGGATAGGGGGTAATGCCTACGAGCAGTACTTC. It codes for CASRIGGNAYEQYF. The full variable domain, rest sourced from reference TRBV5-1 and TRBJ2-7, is KAGVTQTPRYLIKTRGQQVTLSCSPISGHRSVSWYQQTPGQGLQFLFEYFSETQRNKGNFPGRFSGRQFSNSRSEMNVSTLELGDSALYLCASRIGGNAYEQYFGPGTRLTVT.